This T cell receptor (beta chain) derives from a study of blood T cell repertoires in COVID-19. V lost 0 bases and J 8 bases, leaving 14 bases between the germline ends. The CDR3 extends over 14 amino acids. The germline V gene has CDR1 SGHDT and CDR2 YYEEEE. Method: immunoSEQ multiplex PCR; TCRdb's copy keeps in-frame clones and lacks some. The table includes about 360,000 clones, approximately 86% detected once. Sequenced input: peripheral blood. This receptor was obtained from an older woman with COVID-19, enrolled during active disease. This chain uses TRBV5-6 with TRBJ1-2, with D unresolved. CDR3 nucleotide sequence: TGTGCCAGCAGCTTGGCGATTAAGCAGGCCGGCTACACCTTC. This gives the protein CASSLAIKQAGYTF.